The 25 T cell receptor beta chains given below trace back to one sample, sequenced in a study of blood T cell repertoires in COVID-19. The assay was immunoSEQ multiplex PCR, and TCRdb's table has in-frame clones only and misses some. The repertoire holds fewer than 250,000 clones, with roughly 80% as singletons. The sample consisted of peripheral blood. All receptors derive from a woman of 80 years or more with COVID-19, enrolled during active disease.

In nucleotides, the CDR3 is TGTGCCAGCAGCTCCCAGGGGGCGATCTCCTACGAGCAGTACTTC. Its translation is CASSSQGAISYEQYF. The chain carries TRBV7-9 and TRBJ2-7; 8 bases are shared with TRBD1. Per germline, CDR1 SEHNR and CDR2 FQNEAQ (reference sequence). Trimming at V came to 4 bases and at J to 0 bases, leaving 5 bases not matched to a gene. The CDR3 sequence is 15 residues long. The full variable domain, with the rest looked up from reference TRBV7-9 and TRBJ2-7, is DTGVSQNPRHKITKRGQNVTFRCDPISEHNRLYWYRQTLGQGPEFLTYFQNEAQLEKSRLLSDRFSAERPKGSFSTLEIQRTEQGDSAMYLCASSSQGAISYEQYFGPGTRLTVT.

The rearrangement links TRBV10-3 to TRBJ2-3; the D is unclear. The germline V gene encodes CDR1 ENHRY and CDR2 SYGVKD. The CDR3 extends over 14 amino acids. The V and J ends lost 3 bases and 0 bases respectively, with 7 bases between them. The DNA of the CDR3 is TGTGCCATCAGTGACGGCAGGAGCACAGATACGCAGTATTTT. It yields the protein CAISDGRSTDTQYF.

This chain uses TRBV19 with TRBJ1-1; no reliable D call. Germline loops: CDR1 LNHDA, CDR2 SQIVND (reference sequence). Deletions cut 4 bases from V and 4 bases from J, with 7 bases between. CDR3 length: 12 residues. CDR3 loop: CASSTSSTEAFF. In DNA form, the CDR3 reads TGTGCCAGTAGTACCAGTTCCACTGAAGCTTTCTTT.

The genes are TRBV6-2 or TRBV6-3 and TRBJ2-7, with TRBD2 matching over 12 bases. There are 15 residues in the CDR3. Germline CDR1 is MNHEY and CDR2 is SVGEGT. Trimming at V came to 2 bases and at J to 2 bases, leaving 1 base not matched to a gene. The CDR3 is CASSYRTSGAYEQYF. The CDR3 DNA sequence: TGTGCCAGCAGTTACCGGACTAGCGGGGCCTACGAGCAGTACTTC.

CDR3: CASSSGTGPSSSGNTIYF. DNA for the CDR3: TGCGCCAGCAGCTCCGGGACAGGGCCTTCTAGCTCTGGAAACACCATATATTTT. The chain links TRBV5-1 to TRBJ1-3; 9 bases are a match to TRBD1. With 3 bases clipped from V and 0 bases from J, the junction kept 10 bases outside the gene matches. CDR3 size: 18 residues. Germline lookup yields CDR1 SGHRS and CDR2 YFSETQ. The full variable domain, in which reference TRBV5-1 and TRBJ1-3 provide the parts outside the CDR3, is KAGVTQTPRYLIKTRGQQVTLSCSPISGHRSVSWYQQTPGQGLQFLFEYFSETQRNKGNFPGRFSGRQFSNSRSEMNVSTLELGDSALYLCASSSGTGPSSSGNTIYFGEGSWLTVV.

This CDR3 reads CASSQDHTGDGGYTF. The CDR3 DNA sequence: TGTGCCAGCAGCCAAGATCACACAGGAGATGGCGGCTACACCTTC. This chain uses TRBV3-1 (or the pseudogene TRBV3-2) with TRBJ1-2, with D possibly being TRBD1 (5 bases). The CDR3 contains 15 residues. Germline CDR1 LGHDT, CDR2 YNNKEL (reference sequence). The germline V and J ends were trimmed by 0 bases and 8 bases, with 16 bases remaining between them.

The V call is TRBV19, the J call TRBJ2-7; a weak D match, TRBD1 (6 bases). The CDR3 has 14 amino acids. Per germline, CDR1 LNHDA and CDR2 SQIVND (reference sequence). Trimming took 1 base from V and 5 from J, leaving 12 bases between them. Here the CDR3 reads CASSIVNRDHEQYF. The CDR3 DNA follows: TGTGCCAGTAGTATAGTAAACAGGGACCACGAGCAGTACTTC.

This sequence joins TRBV11-3 and TRBJ2-5; no firm D call. The CDR3 consists of 15 residues. CDR1 and CDR2 (germline): SGHNT, YENEEA. V was clipped by 3 bases and J by 4 bases, with 15 bases between them. CDR3 nucleotides: TGTGCCAGCAGCTTCTCCCCTGCTAGTCCAGAGACCCAGTACTTC. Translating gives CASSFSPASPETQYF.

The rearrangement joins TRBV27 to TRBJ2-2; D is unresolved. This CDR3 has 12 amino acids. The V and J ends lost 8 bases and 1 base respectively, with 5 bases between them. The germline V gene encodes CDR1 MNHEY and CDR2 SMNVEV (reference sequence). The CDR3: CASPRNTGELFF. CDR3 coding DNA: TGTGCCAGCCCGAGGAACACCGGGGAGCTGTTTTTT.

The rearrangement links TRBV7-9 to TRBJ1-2; D perhaps matches TRBD1 (5 bases). The V and J ends lost 5 bases and 4 bases respectively, with 17 bases between them. The CDR3 runs 15 residues. Germline-derived CDR1 and CDR2 are SEHNR and FQNEAQ (reference sequence). The DNA of the CDR3 is TGTGCCAGCAGCCTCGATGGGGAGGGGAGCTATGGCTACACCTTC. Residues: CASSLDGEGSYGYTF.

This clone was seen just once. The rearrangement links TRBV6-5 to TRBJ1-1; TRBD1 is a possible D gene (6 bases). Germline V gene sequence: CDR1 MNHEY, CDR2 SVGAGI. V was pared by 10 bases and J by 0 bases, with 12 bases between. This CDR3 region has 13 residues. The CDR3 protein is CATAGVMNTEAFF. As DNA, the CDR3 is TGTGCCACCGCAGGGGTCATGAACACTGAAGCTTTCTTT.

The V and J genes are TRBV11-2 and TRBJ2-3, with D tentatively TRBD2 (6 bases). The CDR3 has 17 residues. V gave up 4 bases and J gave up 3 bases, with 20 bases separating them. Germline V lookup: CDR1 SGHAT, CDR2 FQNNGV. CDR3 in amino acids: CASSSGLNGGRTDTQYF. Here the CDR3 DNA reads TGTGCCAGCAGCTCAGGACTTAACGGGGGAAGAACAGATACGCAGTATTTT.

The chain carries TRBV6-5 and TRBJ2-4; possibly TRBD1 for D (6 bases). Per germline, CDR1 MNHEY and CDR2 SVGAGI. The germline V and J ends were trimmed by 6 bases and 1 base, with 13 bases remaining between them. The CDR3 sequence is 15 residues long. The CDR3 loop is CASSLSGVAKNIQYF. CDR3 coding DNA: TGTGCCAGCAGCCTATCAGGGGTGGCCAAAAACATTCAGTACTTC.

J is TRBJ1-5 and V is TRBV7-9, with 9 bases identical to TRBD1. V lost 4 bases to trimming and J lost 1 base; unmatched junction nucleotides: 2. CDR3 length equals 15 residues. Germline V CDR1 and CDR2: SEHNR, FQNEAQ (reference sequence). CDR3 protein: CASSSGQGSNQPQHF. The CDR3, as DNA: TGTGCCAGCAGCTCGGGACAGGGCAGCAATCAGCCCCAGCATTTT.

This sequence joins TRBV19 and TRBJ2-7; tentatively, D is TRBD2 (5 bases). Trimming stripped 6 bases from V and 4 bases from J, with 10 bases between. The germline V gene has CDR1 LNHDA and CDR2 SQIVND (reference sequence). The CDR3 loop spans 12 amino acids. The CDR3 DNA reads as TGTGCCAGTAGGGACTGGCGATACGAGCAGTACTTC. It codes for CASRDWRYEQYF.

The chain uses TRBV7-2 and TRBJ1-3; D is perhaps TRBD1 (5 bases). Deletions cut 0 bases from V and 8 bases from J, with 14 bases between. The CDR3 totals 15 residues. Germline V gene sequence: CDR1 SGHTA, CDR2 FQGNSA. CDR3 sequence (DNA): TGTGCCAGCAGCTTAGCGTCTGGGGCGTGGGACACCATATATTTT. Amino acid sequence: CASSLASGAWDTIYF.

The chain uses TRBV4-2 and TRBJ2-1; 8 bases are a match to TRBD2. Germline CDR1 reads LGHNA; CDR2 reads YNFKEQ. The CDR3 length is 16 residues. The V gene end was trimmed by 2 bases and the J gene end by 8 bases; junction bases not matched to a gene: 11. The CDR3 DNA follows: TGTGCCAGCAGCCAACAGTCCAGCGGGGGTTGGGATGAGCAGTTCTTC. Translating it yields CASSQQSSGGWDEQFF.

The chain uses TRBV3-1 (or the pseudogene TRBV3-2) and TRBJ1-2; D is possibly TRBD1 (5 bases). Trimming removed 1 base from V and 8 bases from J, with 11 bases in between. The CDR3 spans 13 residues. CDR1 and CDR2 (germline): LGHDT, YNNKEL (reference sequence). For the CDR3, the DNA is TGTGCCAGCAGCCAAGTGGGGGGGACCGGCTACACCTTC. It specifies CASSQVGGTGYTF.

The chain combines TRBV10-3 with TRBJ1-1; D gene unclear. V lost 10 bases, J lost 8 bases, and 14 bases lay in between. This CDR3 has 11 amino acids. Germline V lookup: CDR1 ENHRY, CDR2 SYGVKD. The CDR3 region has the DNA TGTGCCACCGAAGCGGAAGAAGAAGCTTTCTTT. It yields the protein CATEAEEEAFF.

J is TRBJ2-1 and V is TRBV5-1; 12 positions agree with TRBD2. Germline CDR1 SGHRS, CDR2 YFSETQ. J was trimmed by 6 bases and V by 3 bases; bases with no gene match: 4. CDR3 length: 15 amino acids. The CDR3 region is CASSWTSGEGNEQFF. CDR3 in DNA: TGCGCCAGCAGCTGGACTAGCGGGGAGGGCAATGAGCAGTTCTTC.

CDR3 sequence (DNA): TGTGCCAGCAGCGAAGAACCGGCAGATACGCAGTATTTT. Translating gives CASSEEPADTQYF. V usage is TRBV5-6 and J usage is TRBJ2-3; D unresolved. This CDR3 region has 13 residues. Trimming shortened V by 4 bases and J by 4 bases, and 10 bases separated the two germline ends. Germline assignment: CDR1 SGHDT and CDR2 YYEEEE.

The J gene is TRBJ1-3, the V gene TRBV6-6; 9 bases are shared with TRBD1. The germline CDR1 and CDR2 sequences are MNHNY and SVGAGI (reference sequence). V lost 7 bases, J lost 2 bases, and 9 bases stayed unmatched. This CDR3 has 16 residues. In DNA form, the CDR3 reads TGTGCCAGCAAATTGACAGGGGGAACAGCTGGAAACACCATATATTTT. It translates to CASKLTGGTAGNTIYF.

This clone was seen only a few times. The genes are TRBV6-5 and TRBJ2-7; TRBD2 matches at 10 bases. The CDR3 runs to 14 residues. J gave up 0 bases and V 6 bases, and 2 bases lay outside the gene matches. Germline V gives CDR1 MNHEY, CDR2 SVGAGI. The chain's CDR3 is CASRASGGSYEQYF. The DNA for the CDR3 is TGTGCCAGCAGAGCTAGCGGGGGCTCCTACGAGCAGTACTTC.

CDR3 residues: CASSFSFVTQGPGELFF. In DNA form, the CDR3 reads TGTGCCAGCAGTTTTTCTTTTGTGACTCAGGGCCCCGGGGAGCTGTTTTTT. V and J are TRBV28 and TRBJ2-2; tentative D call: TRBD1 (5 bases). The V end was cut by 3 bases, the J end by 6 bases, with 20 bases between. Germline CDR1 reads MDHEN; CDR2 reads SYDVKM. The CDR3 covers 17 residues.

The chain uses TRBV28 and TRBJ1-4; 10 bases match TRBD1. The CDR3 runs to 15 residues. With V trimmed by 5 bases and J by 5 bases, 5 bases remained unmatched. Germline V gene data show CDR1 as MDHEN and CDR2 as SYDVKM. The CDR3 reads CASSLGGQGNEKLFF. For the CDR3, the DNA is TGTGCCAGCAGTCTTGGGGGACAGGGGAATGAAAAACTGTTTTTT.